This TCR beta chain is from a study of blood T cell repertoires in COVID-19. Profiled with immunoSEQ multiplex PCR; TCRdb holds only in-frame clones, not every one. The data contain over 120,000 clones, about 87% of them singletons. V was pared by 3 bases and J by 2 bases, with 13 bases between. In germline, CDR1 is DFQATT, CDR2 SNEGSKA (reference sequence). This CDR3 has 14 residues. The clonotype was recovered from a human donor in a cohort sampled during active COVID-19. Sample: peripheral blood. The rearrangement uses TRBV20-1 and TRBJ1-2; TRBD1 might be the D (6 bases). CDR3 region: CSASVGGGNYGYTF. The CDR3 DNA reads TGCAGTGCTAGTGTAGGTGGGGGCAACTATGGCTACACCTTC.